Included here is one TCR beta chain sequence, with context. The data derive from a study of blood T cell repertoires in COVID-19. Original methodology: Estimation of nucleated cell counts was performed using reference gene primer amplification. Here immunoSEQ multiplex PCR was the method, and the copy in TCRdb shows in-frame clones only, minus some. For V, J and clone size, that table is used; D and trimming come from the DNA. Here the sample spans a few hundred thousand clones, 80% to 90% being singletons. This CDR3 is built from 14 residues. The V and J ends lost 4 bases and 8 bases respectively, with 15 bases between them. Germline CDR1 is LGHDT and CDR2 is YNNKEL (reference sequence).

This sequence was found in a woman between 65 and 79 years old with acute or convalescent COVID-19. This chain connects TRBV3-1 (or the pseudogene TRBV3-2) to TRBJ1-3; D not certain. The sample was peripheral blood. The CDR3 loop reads CASSLREIGDTIYF. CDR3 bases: TGTGCCAGCAGCCTACGGGAAATCGGAGACACCATATATTTT.